These 19 T cell receptor beta chains came from one sample sequenced in a study of cytomegalovirus exposure and HLA in healthy donors. Both 60 Vbeta primers and 13 Jbeta primers went into the PCR. TCRdb's table, derived via immunoSEQ multiplex PCR, lists solely in-frame clones and lacks some. The sample records approximately 200,000 clones, less than 85% being singletons. The material sequenced was PBMCs. These receptors were collected from a man younger than 40 in good health and CMV-seropositive.

This sequence joins TRBV6-5 and TRBJ2-1; 10 bases are shared with TRBD1. The CDR3 has 14 residues. Per germline, CDR1 MNHEY and CDR2 SVGAGI. V trimming: 2 bases; J trimming: 10 bases; junction bases outside the gene matches: 5. CDR3 DNA: TGTGCCAGCAGTTACGGACAGGGGGTCGGGGAGCAGTTCTTC. Its translation is CASSYGQGVGEQFF.

The V call is TRBV5-1, the J call TRBJ2-5; possibly TRBD1 for D (6 bases). Trimming took 4 bases from V and 1 from J, leaving 8 bases between them. Germline CDR1 and CDR2: SGHRS and YFSETQ. The CDR3 spans 13 residues. The CDR3 coding sequence is TGCGCCAGCAGCCTGGACAGCCAAGAGACCCAGTACTTC. This translates into CASSLDSQETQYF.

J is TRBJ1-1 and V is TRBV11-2; the match to TRBD1 covers 7 bases. Trimming took 5 bases from V and 5 from J; bases not matched to a gene: 8. This CDR3 has 14 residues. Per germline, CDR1 SGHAT and CDR2 FQNNGV. The CDR3: CASSSRQGRTEAFF. In DNA, the CDR3 is TGTGCCAGCAGCAGCCGACAGGGACGGACTGAAGCTTTCTTT.

This clone showed up just once. The chain is built from TRBV25-1 and TRBJ2-5; D is undetermined. Trimming took 4 bases from V and 7 from J, leaving 16 bases between them. This CDR3 region has 14 residues. CDR1 MGHDK and CDR2 SYGVNS come from the germline V gene. The CDR3: CASSATAPGGTQYF. The DNA for the CDR3 is TGTGCCAGCAGTGCCACCGCCCCGGGTGGGACCCAGTACTTC. The full variable domain, completed using reference TRBV25-1 and TRBJ2-5, is EADIYQTPRYLVIGTGKKITLECSQTMGHDKMYWYQQDPGMELHLIHYSYGVNSTEKGDLSSESTVSRIRTEHFPLTLESARPSHTSQYLCASSATAPGGTQYFGPGTRLLVL.

This clone was found once. The genes are TRBV5-6 and TRBJ1-1; 7 nucleotides match TRBD1. Germline trimming cut 4 bases from V and 9 bases from J; bases unmatched to any gene: 18. Germline assignment: CDR1 SGHDT and CDR2 YYEEEE. The CDR3 sequence is 16 residues long. The CDR3 reads CASSQGTVINLGKAFF. The DNA of the CDR3 is TGTGCCAGCAGCCAAGGGACAGTGATTAACTTGGGAAAAGCTTTCTTT.

This clone was found a few times. The V and J genes are TRBV7-2 and TRBJ2-6, with 8 bases aligning to TRBD1. This CDR3 has 15 amino acids. After removal of 4 bases from V and 2 bases from J, the junction contained 1 base not matched to a gene. Germline values: CDR1 SGHTA, CDR2 FQGNSA. CDR3 in amino acids: CASSSQGAGANVLTF. CDR3 nucleotide sequence: TGTGCCAGCAGCTCACAGGGGGCTGGGGCCAACGTCCTGACTTTC.

The sample holds a few counts of this clone. The rearrangement joins TRBV5-1 to TRBJ2-7; a possible D gene is TRBD2 (5 bases). The germline V gene has CDR1 SGHRS and CDR2 YFSETQ. This CDR3 comprises 14 residues. Trimming cost V 4 bases and J 7 bases, with 18 bases left between them. CDR3 nucleotides: TGCGCCAGCAGCGTCGGACTGGCTCAGCATGAGCAGTACTTC. This sequence encodes CASSVGLAQHEQYF.

The rearrangement joins TRBV7-9 to TRBJ1-6; D is unresolved. Looked up from germline, CDR1 is SEHNR and CDR2 is FQNEAQ (reference sequence). The germline V and J ends were trimmed by 6 bases and 8 bases, with 11 bases remaining between them. The CDR3 sequence is 13 residues long. The CDR3 sequence: CASSFQRDSPLHF. In DNA form, the CDR3 reads TGTGCCAGCAGTTTTCAACGAGATTCACCCCTCCACTTT.

This chain uses TRBV18 with TRBJ2-1; the D gene is possibly TRBD2 (6 bases). Trimming removed 4 bases from V and 7 bases from J, with 17 bases in between. Germline V CDR1 and CDR2: KGHSH, LQKENI. The CDR3 sequence is 15 residues long. CDR3 region: CASSLADALGNEQFF. In nucleotides, the CDR3 is TGTGCCAGCTCACTAGCGGACGCTCTTGGGAATGAGCAGTTCTTC. Looking up the rest from reference TRBV18 and TRBJ2-1 gives the full variable domain: NAGVMQNPRHLVRRRGQEARLRCSPMKGHSHVYWYRQLPEEGLKFMVYLQKENIIDESGMPKERFSAEFPKEGPSILRIQQVVRGDSAAYFCASSLADALGNEQFFGPGTRLTVL.

V usage is TRBV19 and J usage is TRBJ1-5, with 7 nucleotides matching TRBD1. The ends lost 1 base at V and 1 base at J; junction bases unmatched: 1. Germline V CDR1 and CDR2: LNHDA, SQIVND (reference sequence). The CDR3 has 15 residues. The CDR3 bases are TGTGCCAGTAGTATAGGCAGGGGGAGCAATCAGCCCCAGCATTTT. Protein product: CASSIGRGSNQPQHF.

The V and J genes are TRBV7-2 and TRBJ2-5, with D perhaps TRBD2 (6 bases). The ends were cut back, 5 bases at V and 1 base at J, with 11 bases in the middle. Germline V CDR1 and CDR2: SGHTA, FQGNSA. The CDR3 is 14 amino acids. CDR3 sequence: CASSLAGLQETQYF. The CDR3 DNA reads as TGTGCCAGCAGCCTGGCGGGACTCCAAGAGACCCAGTACTTC.

This sequence joins TRBV27 and TRBJ2-1; 8 bases align to TRBD2. This CDR3 region has 15 residues. In germline, CDR1 is MNHEY, CDR2 SMNVEV (reference sequence). V lost 1 base, J lost 6 bases, and 5 bases stayed unmatched. The CDR3 nucleotides read TGTGCCAGCAGTTTATTGAGCGGGGGAGCCAATGAGCAGTTCTTC. Encoded protein: CASSLLSGGANEQFF.

The V and J genes are TRBV19 and TRBJ2-4; 8 bases line up with TRBD2. The J segment lost 0 bases and the V segment lost 3 bases, leaving 10 bases of the junction unmatched. The germline V gene encodes CDR1 LNHDA and CDR2 SQIVND (reference sequence). The length of the CDR3 is 18 residues. CDR3: CASSIGTRETLAKNIQYF. In DNA form, the CDR3 reads TGTGCCAGTAGTATTGGGACTAGGGAGACTCTAGCCAAAAACATTCAGTACTTC.

The chain couples TRBV7-9 to TRBJ1-3; TRBD1 matches 9 bases. In germline, CDR1 is SEHNR, CDR2 FQNEAQ (reference sequence). The V gene end was trimmed by 5 bases and the J gene end by 7 bases; junction bases not matched to a gene: 9. This CDR3 has 15 amino acids. The CDR3 nucleotides are TGTGCCAGCAGCCCCGCATGGGACAGGGAGAACACCATATATTTT. It yields the protein CASSPAWDRENTIYF.

This chain joins TRBV6-6 and TRBJ2-7; TRBD1 matches at 7 bases. This CDR3 region has 12 residues. Per the germline V gene, CDR1 is MNHNY and CDR2 is SVGAGI (reference sequence). Trimming removed 6 bases from V and 5 bases from J; junction bases left unmatched: 4. The CDR3 DNA follows: TGTGCCAGCAGGGACAGGTCTAACGAGCAGTACTTC. This codes for CASRDRSNEQYF.

With regard to this clone: One junction end does not reproduce the germline sequence, and a read error may be involved. V and J are TRBV7-7 and TRBJ1-3; 7 bases fit TRBD1. The CDR3 totals 13 residues. The germline V gene has CDR1 SSHAT and CDR2 FNYEAQ (reference sequence). CDR3 nucleotide sequence: TGTGCTAGCAGCTCGGGACAGGGAAACACCATATATTTT. Translated: CASSSGQGNTIYF.

This sequence joins TRBV4-2 and TRBJ2-5; D gene ambiguous. Germline-derived CDR1 and CDR2 are LGHNA and YNFKEQ. The V end lost 1 base, the J end lost 1 base, and 7 bases lay between the germline ends. CDR3 length: 14 amino acids. DNA of the CDR3: TGTGCCAGCAGCCAAGGACACCCCCAAGAGACCCAGTACTTC. It translates to CASSQGHPQETQYF.

J is TRBJ2-5 and V is TRBV2, with a tentative D call TRBD1 (6 bases). The V end lost 4 bases, the J end lost 5 bases, and 17 bases lay between the germline ends. CDR1 and CDR2 from the germline V gene are SNHLY and FYNNEI. The CDR3 sequence is 15 residues long. The CDR3 here is CASSGGQRRAETQYF. The CDR3 DNA reads as TGTGCCAGCAGTGGAGGACAGAGAAGGGCTGAGACCCAGTACTTC.

This clone was detected only a few times. CDR3 sequence reads: CSVAPGGDNEQFF. Written as DNA, the CDR3 is TGCAGCGTTGCCCCGGGAGGGGACAATGAGCAGTTCTTC. The chain carries TRBV29-1 and TRBJ2-1, with 8 bases identical to TRBD2. With 4 bases clipped from V and 5 bases from J, the junction kept 4 bases outside the gene matches. Germline assignment: CDR1 SQVTM and CDR2 ANQGSEA. The CDR3 consists of 13 residues.